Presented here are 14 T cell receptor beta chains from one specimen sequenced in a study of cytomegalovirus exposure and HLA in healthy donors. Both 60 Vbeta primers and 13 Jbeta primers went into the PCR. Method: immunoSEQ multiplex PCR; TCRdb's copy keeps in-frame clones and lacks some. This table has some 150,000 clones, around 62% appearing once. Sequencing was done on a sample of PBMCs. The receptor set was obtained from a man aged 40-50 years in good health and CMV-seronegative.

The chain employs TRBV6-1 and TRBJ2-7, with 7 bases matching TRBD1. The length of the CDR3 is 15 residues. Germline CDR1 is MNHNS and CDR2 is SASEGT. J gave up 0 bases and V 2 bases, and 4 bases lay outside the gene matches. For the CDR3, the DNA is TGTGCCAGCAGTGAACTAACAGGGGTCTCCTACGAGCAGTACTTC. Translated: CASSELTGVSYEQYF.

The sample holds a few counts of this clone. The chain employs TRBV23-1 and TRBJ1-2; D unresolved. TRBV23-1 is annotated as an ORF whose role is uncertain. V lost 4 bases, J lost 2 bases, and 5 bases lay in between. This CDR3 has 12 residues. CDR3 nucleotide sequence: TGCGCCAGCAGTCGCAGGAACTATGGCTACACCTTC. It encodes CASSRRNYGYTF.

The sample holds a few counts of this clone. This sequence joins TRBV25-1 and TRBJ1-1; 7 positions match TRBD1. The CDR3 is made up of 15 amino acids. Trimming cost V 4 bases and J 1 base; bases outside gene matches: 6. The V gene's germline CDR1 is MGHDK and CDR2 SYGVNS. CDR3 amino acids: CASSVADRANTEAFF. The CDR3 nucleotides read TGTGCCAGCAGTGTCGCAGACAGGGCGAACACTGAAGCTTTCTTT.

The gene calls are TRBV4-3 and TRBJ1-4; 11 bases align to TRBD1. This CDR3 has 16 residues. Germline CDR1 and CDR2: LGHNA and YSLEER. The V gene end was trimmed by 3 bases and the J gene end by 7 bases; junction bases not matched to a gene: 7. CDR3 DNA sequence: TGCGCCAGCAGCCAGGACAGGGGGCCGGGGAGTGAAAAACTGTTTTTT. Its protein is CASSQDRGPGSEKLFF.

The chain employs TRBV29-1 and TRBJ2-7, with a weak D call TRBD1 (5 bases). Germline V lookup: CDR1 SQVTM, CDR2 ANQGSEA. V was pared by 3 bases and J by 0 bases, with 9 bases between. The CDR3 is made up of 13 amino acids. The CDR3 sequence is CSVETDSSYEQYF. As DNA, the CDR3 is TGCAGCGTTGAGACAGACTCCTCCTACGAGCAGTACTTC.

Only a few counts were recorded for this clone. The CDR3 protein is CASSYALGAGFEAFF. The CDR3 coding sequence is TGTGCCAGCAGTTACGCATTGGGGGCAGGGTTTGAAGCTTTCTTT. This chain uses TRBV6-5 with TRBJ1-1; possibly TRBD1 for D (6 bases). V lost 2 bases and J 7 bases, leaving 17 bases between the germline ends. This CDR3 has 15 amino acids. Germline V CDR1 and CDR2: MNHEY, SVGAGI.

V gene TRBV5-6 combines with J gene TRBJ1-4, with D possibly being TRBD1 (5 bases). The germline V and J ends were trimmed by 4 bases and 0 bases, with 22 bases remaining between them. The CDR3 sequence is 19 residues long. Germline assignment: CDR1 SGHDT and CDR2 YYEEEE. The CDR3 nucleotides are TGTGCCAGCAGCCCGTCTCCTTCCGGGACTTCCTCAACTAATGAAAAACTGTTTTTT. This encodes CASSPSPSGTSSTNEKLFF.

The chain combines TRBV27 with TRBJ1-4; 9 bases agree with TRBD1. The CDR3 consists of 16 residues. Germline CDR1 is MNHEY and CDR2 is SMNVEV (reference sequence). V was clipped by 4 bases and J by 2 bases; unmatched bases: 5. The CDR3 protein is CASSSGTGLTNEKLFF. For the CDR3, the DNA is TGTGCCAGCAGTTCAGGGACAGGGCTGACTAATGAAAAACTGTTTTTT.

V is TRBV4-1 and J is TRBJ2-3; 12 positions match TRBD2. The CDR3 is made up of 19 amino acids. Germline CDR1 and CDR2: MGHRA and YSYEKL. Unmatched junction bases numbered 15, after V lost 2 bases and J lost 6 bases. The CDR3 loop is CASSQSPASGGGLVDTQYF. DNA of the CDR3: TGCGCCAGCAGCCAATCTCCGGCTAGCGGGGGGGGACTCGTGGATACGCAGTATTTT.

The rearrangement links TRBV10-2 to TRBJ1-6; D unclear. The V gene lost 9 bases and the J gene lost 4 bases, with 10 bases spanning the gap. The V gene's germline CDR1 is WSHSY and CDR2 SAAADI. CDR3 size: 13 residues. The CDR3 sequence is CASGSSYNSPLHF. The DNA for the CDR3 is TGCGCCAGTGGTAGTAGTTATAATTCACCCCTCCACTTT.

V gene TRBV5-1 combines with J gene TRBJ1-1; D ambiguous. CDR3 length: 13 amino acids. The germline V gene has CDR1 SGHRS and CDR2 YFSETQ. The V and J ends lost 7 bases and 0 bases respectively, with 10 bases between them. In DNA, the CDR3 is TGCGCCAGCCAGTCGGGTATGAACACTGAAGCTTTCTTT. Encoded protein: CASQSGMNTEAFF.

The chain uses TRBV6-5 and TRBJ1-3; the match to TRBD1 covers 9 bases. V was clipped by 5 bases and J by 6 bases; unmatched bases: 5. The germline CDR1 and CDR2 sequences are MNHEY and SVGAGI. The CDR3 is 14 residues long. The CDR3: CASSDRDRENTIYF. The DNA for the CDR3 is TGTGCCAGCAGTGACCGGGACAGGGAAAACACCATATATTTT.

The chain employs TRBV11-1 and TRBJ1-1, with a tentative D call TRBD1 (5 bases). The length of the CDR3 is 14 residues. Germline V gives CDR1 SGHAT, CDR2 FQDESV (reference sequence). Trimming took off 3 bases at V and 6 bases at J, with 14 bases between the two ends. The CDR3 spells CASSFAPDSSEAFF. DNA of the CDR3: TGTGCCAGCAGCTTCGCCCCAGACAGCTCTGAAGCTTTCTTT. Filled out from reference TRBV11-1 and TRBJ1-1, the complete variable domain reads EAEVAQSPRYKITEKSQAVAFWCDPISGHATLYWYRQILGQGPELLVQFQDESVVDDSQLPKDRFSAERLKGVDSTLKIQPAELGDSAMYLCASSFAPDSSEAFFGQGTRLTVV.

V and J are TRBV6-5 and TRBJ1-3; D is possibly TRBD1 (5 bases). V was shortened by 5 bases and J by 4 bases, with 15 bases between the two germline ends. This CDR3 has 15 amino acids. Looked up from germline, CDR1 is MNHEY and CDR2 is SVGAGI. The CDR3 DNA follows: TGTGCCAGCAGTCCTACGGGAGGGGACGGAAACACCATATATTTT. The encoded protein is CASSPTGGDGNTIYF.